The clone carrying this T cell receptor beta chain has at least ten counts. The antigen is undetermined. The CDR3 is 12 residues long. Germline V lookup: CDR1 SNHLY, CDR2 FYNNEI. With V trimmed by 7 bases and J by 15 bases, 12 bases remained unmatched. Alongside a J-beta primer mix, a sample-barcoded 5' primer served in a second PCR lasting roughly 6 to 12 cycles. Researchers report that each sample yielded at least 3 million CDR3-containing paired-end reads. TCRdb reanalysed the 5' RACE reads using MiXCR and keeps one entry per CDR3 protein. Among 550,000 to 650,000 distinct CDR3 sequences listed, 25% to 30% were seen once. This sample stems from a study of blood T cells in healthy people across ages. Isolated PBMCs totaled at least 6.5 million in each sample. Study-wide results and caveats: Roughly linear declines in TCR beta diversity per million T cells occurred with age.

Source material: blood. The TCR sequence derives from a woman older than 75 in good health. The chain carries TRBV2 and TRBJ2-4; TRBD1 matches at 7 bases. In DNA form, the CDR3 reads TGTGCCAGCAAGGGAATAGACAGGGAGAGGTACTTC. Its protein product is CASKGIDRERYF. Full variable domain (outside the CDR3, taken from reference TRBV2 and TRBJ2-4): EPEVTQTPSHQVTQMGQEVILRCVPISNHLYFYWYRQILGQKVEFLVSFYNNEISEKSEIFDDQFSVERPDGSNFTLKIRSTKLEDSAMYFCASKGIDRERYFGAGTRLSVL.